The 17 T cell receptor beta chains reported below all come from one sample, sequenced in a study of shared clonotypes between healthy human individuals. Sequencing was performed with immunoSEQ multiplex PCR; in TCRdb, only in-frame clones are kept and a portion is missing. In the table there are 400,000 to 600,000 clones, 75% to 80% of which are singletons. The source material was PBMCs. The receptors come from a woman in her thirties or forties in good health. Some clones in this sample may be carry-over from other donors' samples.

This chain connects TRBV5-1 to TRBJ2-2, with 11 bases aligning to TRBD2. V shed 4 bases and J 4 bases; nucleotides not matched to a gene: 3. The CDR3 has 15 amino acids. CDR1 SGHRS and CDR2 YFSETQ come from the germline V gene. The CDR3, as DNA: TGCGCCAGCAGCATCGGGACTAGCGGCACCGGGGAGCTGTTTTTT. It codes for CASSIGTSGTGELFF.

CDR3 nucleotide sequence: TGTGCCAGCAGGTTCATTACAGCGGGAGGCAATGAGCAGTTCTTC. Amino acids: CASRFITAGGNEQFF. V and J are TRBV27 and TRBJ2-1; 9 bases line up with TRBD2. V lost 6 bases to trimming and J lost 6 bases; unmatched junction nucleotides: 9. The CDR3 consists of 15 residues. Germline assignment: CDR1 MNHEY and CDR2 SMNVEV (reference sequence).

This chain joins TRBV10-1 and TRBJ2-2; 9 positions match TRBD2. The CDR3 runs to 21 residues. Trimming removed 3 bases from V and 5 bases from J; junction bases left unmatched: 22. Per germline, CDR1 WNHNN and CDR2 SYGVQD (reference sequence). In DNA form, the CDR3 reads TGCGCCAGCAGTGATGTCCGAGTAGGGTTAGGGCTAGCGGGACTTACCGGGGAGCTGTTTTTT. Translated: CASSDVRVGLGLAGLTGELFF.

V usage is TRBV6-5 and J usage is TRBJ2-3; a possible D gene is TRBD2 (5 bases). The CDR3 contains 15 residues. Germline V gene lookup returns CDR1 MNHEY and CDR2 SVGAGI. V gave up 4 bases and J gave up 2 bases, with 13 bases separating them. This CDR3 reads CASSSSFGITDTQYF. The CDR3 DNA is TGTGCCAGCAGTTCATCATTCGGGATCACAGATACGCAGTATTTT.

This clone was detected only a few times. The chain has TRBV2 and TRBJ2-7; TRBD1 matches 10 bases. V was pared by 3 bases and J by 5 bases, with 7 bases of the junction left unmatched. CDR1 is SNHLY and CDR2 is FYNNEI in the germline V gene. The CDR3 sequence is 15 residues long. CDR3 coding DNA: TGTGCCAGCAGTGAGTTAGACAGGGGGCGAGACGAGCAGTACTTC. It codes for CASSELDRGRDEQYF.

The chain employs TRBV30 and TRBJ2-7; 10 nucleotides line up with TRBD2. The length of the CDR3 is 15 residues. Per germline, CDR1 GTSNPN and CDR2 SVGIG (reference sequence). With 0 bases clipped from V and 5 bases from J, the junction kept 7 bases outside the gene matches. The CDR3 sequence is CAWSVISGRAHEQYF. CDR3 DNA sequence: TGTGCCTGGAGTGTAATCAGCGGGAGGGCCCACGAGCAGTACTTC.

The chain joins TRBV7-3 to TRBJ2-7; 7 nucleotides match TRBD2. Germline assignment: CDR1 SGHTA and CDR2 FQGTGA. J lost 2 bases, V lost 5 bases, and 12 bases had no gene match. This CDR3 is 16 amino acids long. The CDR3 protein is CASSVVIAGRAYEQYF. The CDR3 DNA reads TGTGCCAGCAGCGTAGTCATAGCGGGCCGGGCCTACGAGCAGTACTTC.

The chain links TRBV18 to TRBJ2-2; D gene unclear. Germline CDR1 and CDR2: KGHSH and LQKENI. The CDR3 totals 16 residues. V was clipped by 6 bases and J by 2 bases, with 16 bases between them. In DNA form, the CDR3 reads TGTGCCAGCTCTTCAGAGGTGCAGATCAACACCGGGGAGCTGTTTTTT. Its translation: CASSSEVQINTGELFF.

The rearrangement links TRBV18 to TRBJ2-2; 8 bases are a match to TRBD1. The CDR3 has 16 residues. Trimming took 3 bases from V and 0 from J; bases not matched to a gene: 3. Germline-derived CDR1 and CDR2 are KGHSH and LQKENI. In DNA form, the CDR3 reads TGTGCCAGCTCACCGTACAGGGGGGCGAACACCGGGGAGCTGTTTTTT. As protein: CASSPYRGANTGELFF.

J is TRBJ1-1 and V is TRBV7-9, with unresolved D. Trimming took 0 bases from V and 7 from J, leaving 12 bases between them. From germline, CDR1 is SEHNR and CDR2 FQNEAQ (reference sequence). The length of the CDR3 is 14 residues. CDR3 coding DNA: TGTGCCAGCAGCTTAGCGTCCGGGTCGGGTGAAGCTTTCTTT. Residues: CASSLASGSGEAFF.

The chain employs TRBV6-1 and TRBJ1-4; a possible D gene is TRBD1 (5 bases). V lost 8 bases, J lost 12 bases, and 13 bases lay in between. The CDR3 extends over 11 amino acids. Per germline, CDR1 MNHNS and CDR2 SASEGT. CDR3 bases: TGTGCCAGCCGGGGGATCCGTGAACTGTTTTTT. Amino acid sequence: CASRGIRELFF.

CDR3 nucleotides: TGCGCCAGCAGCCACCGAGGACGGCCCGAAAAACTGTTTTTT. Translation: CASSHRGRPEKLFF. V is TRBV4-3 and J is TRBJ1-4; D remains ambiguous. The CDR3 covers 14 residues. Germline V gene lookup returns CDR1 LGHNA and CDR2 YSLEER. V lost 3 bases and J lost 8, with 13 bases in between.

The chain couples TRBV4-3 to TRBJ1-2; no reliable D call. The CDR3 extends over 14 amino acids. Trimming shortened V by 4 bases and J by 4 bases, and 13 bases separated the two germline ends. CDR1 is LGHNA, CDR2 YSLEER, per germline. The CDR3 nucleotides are TGCGCCAGCAGCCCCAAGGCTCACACCTATGGCTACACCTTC. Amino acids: CASSPKAHTYGYTF.

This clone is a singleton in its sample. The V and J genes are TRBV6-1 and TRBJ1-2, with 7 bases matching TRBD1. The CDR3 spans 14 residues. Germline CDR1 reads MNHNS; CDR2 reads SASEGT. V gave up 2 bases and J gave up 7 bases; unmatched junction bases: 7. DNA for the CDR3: TGTGCCAGCAGTGAAAACGGACAGGCCCTTGGCTACACCTTC. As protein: CASSENGQALGYTF.

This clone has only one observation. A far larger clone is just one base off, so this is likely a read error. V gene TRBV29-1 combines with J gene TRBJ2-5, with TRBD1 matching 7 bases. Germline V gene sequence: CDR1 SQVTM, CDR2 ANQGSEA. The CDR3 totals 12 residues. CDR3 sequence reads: CSGGTAQEAQYF. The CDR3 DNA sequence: TGCAGCGGGGGGACAGCCCAAGAGGCCCAGTACTTC.

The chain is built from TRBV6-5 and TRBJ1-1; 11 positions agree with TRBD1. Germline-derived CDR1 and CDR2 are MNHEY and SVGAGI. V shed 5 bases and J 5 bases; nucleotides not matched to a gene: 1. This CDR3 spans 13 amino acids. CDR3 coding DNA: TGTGCCAGCAGTGGGACAGGGGGGACTGAAGCTTTCTTT. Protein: CASSGTGGTEAFF.

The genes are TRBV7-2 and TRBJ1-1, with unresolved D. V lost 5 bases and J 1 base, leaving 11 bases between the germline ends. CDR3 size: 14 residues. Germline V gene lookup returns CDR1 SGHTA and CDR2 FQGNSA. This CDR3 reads CASSPEAGNTEAFF. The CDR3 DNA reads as TGTGCCAGCAGCCCCGAAGCAGGGAACACTGAAGCTTTCTTT.